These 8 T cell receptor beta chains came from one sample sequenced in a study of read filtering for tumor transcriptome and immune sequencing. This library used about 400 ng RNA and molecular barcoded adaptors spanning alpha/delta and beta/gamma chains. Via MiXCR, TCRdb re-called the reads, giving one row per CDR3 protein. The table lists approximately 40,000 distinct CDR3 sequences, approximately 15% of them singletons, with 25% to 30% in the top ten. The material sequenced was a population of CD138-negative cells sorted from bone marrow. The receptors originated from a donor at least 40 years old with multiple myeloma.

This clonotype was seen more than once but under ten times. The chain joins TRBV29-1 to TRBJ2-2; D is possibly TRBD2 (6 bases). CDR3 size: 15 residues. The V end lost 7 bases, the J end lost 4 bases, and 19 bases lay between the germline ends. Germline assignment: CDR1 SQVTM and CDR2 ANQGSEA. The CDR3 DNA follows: TGCAGCGCCCTTACGCGGGGATCGGGCACCGGGGAGCTGTTTTTT. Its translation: CSALTRGSGTGELFF.

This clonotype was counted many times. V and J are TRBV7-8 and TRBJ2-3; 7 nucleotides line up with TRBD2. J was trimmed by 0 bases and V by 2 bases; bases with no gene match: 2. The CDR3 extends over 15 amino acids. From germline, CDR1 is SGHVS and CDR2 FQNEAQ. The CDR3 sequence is CASSLYGRSTDTQYF. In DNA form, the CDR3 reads TGTGCCAGCAGCTTATACGGGAGGAGCACAGATACGCAGTATTTT.

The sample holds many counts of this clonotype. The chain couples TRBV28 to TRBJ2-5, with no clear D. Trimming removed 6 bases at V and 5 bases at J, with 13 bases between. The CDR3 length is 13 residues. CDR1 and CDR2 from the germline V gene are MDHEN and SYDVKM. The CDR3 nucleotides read TGTGCCAGCAGGTACCCACAGACCGAGACCCAGTACTTC. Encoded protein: CASRYPQTETQYF.

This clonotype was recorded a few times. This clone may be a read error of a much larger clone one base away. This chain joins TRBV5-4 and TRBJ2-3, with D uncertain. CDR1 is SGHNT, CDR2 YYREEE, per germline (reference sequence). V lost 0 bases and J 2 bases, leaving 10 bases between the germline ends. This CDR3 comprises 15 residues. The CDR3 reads CASSLGCRYTDTQYF. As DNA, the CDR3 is TGTGCCAGCAGCTTGGGCTGCAGGTACACAGATACGCAGTATTTT.

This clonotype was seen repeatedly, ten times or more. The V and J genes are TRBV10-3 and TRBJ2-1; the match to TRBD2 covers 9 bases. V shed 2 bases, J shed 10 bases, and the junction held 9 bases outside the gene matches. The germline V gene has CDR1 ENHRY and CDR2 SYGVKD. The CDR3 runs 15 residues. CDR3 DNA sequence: TGTGCCATCAGTGAGAATGCGGGAGGGCCGGGAGAGCAGTTCTTC. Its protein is CAISENAGGPGEQFF.

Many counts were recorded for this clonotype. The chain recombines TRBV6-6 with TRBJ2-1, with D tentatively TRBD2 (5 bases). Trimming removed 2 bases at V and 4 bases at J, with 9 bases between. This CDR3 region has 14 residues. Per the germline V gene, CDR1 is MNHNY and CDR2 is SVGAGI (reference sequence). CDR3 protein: CASSYPGGYNEQFF. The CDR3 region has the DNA TGTGCCAGCAGTTACCCTGGAGGATACAATGAGCAGTTCTTC.

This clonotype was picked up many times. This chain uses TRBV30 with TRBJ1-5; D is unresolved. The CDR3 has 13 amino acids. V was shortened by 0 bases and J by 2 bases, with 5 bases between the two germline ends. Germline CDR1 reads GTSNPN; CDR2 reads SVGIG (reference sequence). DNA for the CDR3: TGTGCCTGGAGTGTTGGGGGCAATCAGCCCCAGCATTTT. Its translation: CAWSVGGNQPQHF.

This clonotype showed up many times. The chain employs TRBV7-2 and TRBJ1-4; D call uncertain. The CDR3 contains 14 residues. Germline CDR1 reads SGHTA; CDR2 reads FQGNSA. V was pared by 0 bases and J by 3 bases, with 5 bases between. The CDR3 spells CASSLASSNEKLFF. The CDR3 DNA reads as TGTGCCAGCAGCTTAGCCAGTTCTAATGAAAAACTGTTTTTT.